This T cell receptor (beta chain) stems from a study of T cells of healthy individuals. TCRdb independently ran MiXCR on the 5' RACE reads; one entry per CDR3 protein. Here the sample spans about 96,000 distinct CDR3 sequences, 17% being singletons. The V gene end was trimmed by 3 bases and the J gene end by 2 bases; junction bases not matched to a gene: 4. This CDR3 has 14 amino acids. Germline V CDR1 and CDR2: MNHEY, SMNVEV (reference sequence). The TCR was taken from a human donor in good health. This chain joins TRBV27 and TRBJ2-7; TRBD1 matches at 7 bases. The CDR3 region is CASSFDRAAYEQYF. DNA for the CDR3: TGTGCCAGCAGTTTCGACAGGGCGGCCTACGAGCAGTACTTC.